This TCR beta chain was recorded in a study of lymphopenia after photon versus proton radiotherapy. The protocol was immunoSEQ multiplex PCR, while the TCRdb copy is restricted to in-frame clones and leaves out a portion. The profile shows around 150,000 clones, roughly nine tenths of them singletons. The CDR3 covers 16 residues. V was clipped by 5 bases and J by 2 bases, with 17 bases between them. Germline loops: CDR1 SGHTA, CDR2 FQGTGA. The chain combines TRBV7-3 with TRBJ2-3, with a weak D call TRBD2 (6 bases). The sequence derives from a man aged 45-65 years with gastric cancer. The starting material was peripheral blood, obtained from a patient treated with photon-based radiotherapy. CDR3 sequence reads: CASSPTLTRFTDTQYF. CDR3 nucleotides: TGTGCCAGCAGCCCGACTTTGACTAGATTCACAGATACGCAGTATTTT. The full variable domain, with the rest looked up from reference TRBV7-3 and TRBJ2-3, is GAGVSQTPSNKVTEKGKYVELRCDPISGHTALYWYRQSLGQGPEFLIYFQGTGAADDSGLPNDRFFAVRPEGSVSTLKIQRTERGDSAVYLCASSPTLTRFTDTQYFGPGTRLTVL.